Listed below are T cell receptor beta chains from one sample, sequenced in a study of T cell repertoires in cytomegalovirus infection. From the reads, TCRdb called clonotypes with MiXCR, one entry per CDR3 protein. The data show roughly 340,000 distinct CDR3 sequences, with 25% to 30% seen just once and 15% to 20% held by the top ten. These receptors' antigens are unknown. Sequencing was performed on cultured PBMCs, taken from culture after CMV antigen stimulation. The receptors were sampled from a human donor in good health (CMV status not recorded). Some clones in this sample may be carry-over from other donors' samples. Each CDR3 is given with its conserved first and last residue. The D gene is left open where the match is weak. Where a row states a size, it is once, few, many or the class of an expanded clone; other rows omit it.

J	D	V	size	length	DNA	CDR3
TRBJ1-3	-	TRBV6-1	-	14	TGTGCCAGCAGGCCTACTATTACTGGAAACACCATATATTTT	CASRPTITGNTIYF
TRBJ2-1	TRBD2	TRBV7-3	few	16	TGTGCCAGCAGCTCCCAAGCGGGAGGGCCAATGAATGAGCAGTTCTTC	CASSSQAGGPMNEQFF
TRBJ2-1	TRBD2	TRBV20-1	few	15	TGCAGTGCCTTCGATAGCGGGAGGGCCAACGATGAGCAGTTCTTC	CSAFDSGRANDEQFF
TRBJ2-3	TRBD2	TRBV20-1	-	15	TGCAGTGCTCCCCCGGGACTACCGCGCACAGATACGCAGTATTTT	CSAPPGLPRTDTQYF
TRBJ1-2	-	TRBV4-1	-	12	TGCGCCAGCAGCCGAGACCTGGAGGGCTACACCTTC	CASSRDLEGYTF
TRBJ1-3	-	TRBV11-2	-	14	TGTGCCAGCAGCTTACGAGGGGCGGTAAACACCATATATTTT	CASSLRGAVNTIYF
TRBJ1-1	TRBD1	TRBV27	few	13	TGTGCCAGCAGTTTATGGGCGACAGGGGAAGCTTTCTTT	CASSLWATGEAFF
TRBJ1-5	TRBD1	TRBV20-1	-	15	TGCAGTGCTAAAAACGGGACAGTGCGCAATCAGCCCCAGCATTTT	CSAKNGTVRNQPQHF
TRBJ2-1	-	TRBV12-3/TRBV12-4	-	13	TGTGCCAGCAGAGACTCCAATTACAATGAGCAGTTCTTC	CASRDSNYNEQFF
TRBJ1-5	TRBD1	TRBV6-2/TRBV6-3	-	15	TGTGCCAGCAGTAACAGGGGGCGAAGGGATCAGCCCCAGCATTTT	CASSNRGRRDQPQHF
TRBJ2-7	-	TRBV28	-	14	TGTGCCAGCAGTTTAGTGGGGGGTGGCTACGAGCAGTACTTC	CASSLVGGGYEQYF
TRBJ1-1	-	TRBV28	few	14	TGTGCCAGCAGTTTCGGACCGGAGGGGACTGAAGCTTTCTTT	CASSFGPEGTEAFF